Here is one TCR beta chain with its context. The data derive from a study of blood T cell repertoires in COVID-19. In the study overall: Sites across the United States, Italy and Spain contributed samples from acute and convalescent COVID-19.

Germline V gene data show CDR1 as SNHLY and CDR2 as FYNNEI. CDR3 length equals 14 residues. V shed 7 bases and J shed 1 base, with 10 bases lying between them. Study processing details: Estimation of nucleated cell counts relied on the amplification of reference gene primers. Assay: immunoSEQ multiplex PCR; the TCRdb copy retains only in-frame clones and omits some. V, J and clone size are taken as reported in that table, and D and trimming were inferred from the DNA itself. The table shows almost 400,000 clones, with more than 75% occurring only once. The TCR sequence derives from a woman in her 30s with acute COVID-19. V gene TRBV2 combines with J gene TRBJ2-2; D is possibly TRBD1 (5 bases). The material sequenced was PBMCs or T cells enriched from blood (not recorded which). The CDR3 coding sequence is TGTGCCAGCACCAGACAGCGGAACACCGGGGAGCTGTTTTTT. The encoded protein is CASTRQRNTGELFF.